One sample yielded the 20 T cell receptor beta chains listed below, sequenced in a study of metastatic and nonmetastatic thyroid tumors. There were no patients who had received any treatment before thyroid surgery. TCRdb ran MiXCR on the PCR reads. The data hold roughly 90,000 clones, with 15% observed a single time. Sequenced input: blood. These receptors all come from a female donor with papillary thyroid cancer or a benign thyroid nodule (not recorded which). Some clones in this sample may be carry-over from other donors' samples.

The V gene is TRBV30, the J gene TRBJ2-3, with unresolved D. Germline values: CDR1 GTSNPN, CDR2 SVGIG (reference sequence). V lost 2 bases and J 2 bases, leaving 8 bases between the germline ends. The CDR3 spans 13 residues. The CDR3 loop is CAWSLSPTDTQYF. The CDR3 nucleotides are TGTGCCTGGAGTTTGAGTCCCACAGATACGCAGTATTTT.

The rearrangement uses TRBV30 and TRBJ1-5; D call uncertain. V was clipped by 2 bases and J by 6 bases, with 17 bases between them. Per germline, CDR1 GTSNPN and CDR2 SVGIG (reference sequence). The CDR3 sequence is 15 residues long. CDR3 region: CAWSLREEIRQPQHF. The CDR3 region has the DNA TGTGCCTGGAGTCTACGAGAAGAGATACGTCAGCCCCAGCATTTT.

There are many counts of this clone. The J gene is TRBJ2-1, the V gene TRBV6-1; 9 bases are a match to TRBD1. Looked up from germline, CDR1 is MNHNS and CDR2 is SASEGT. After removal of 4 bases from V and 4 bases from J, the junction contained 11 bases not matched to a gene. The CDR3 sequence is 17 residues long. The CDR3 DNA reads TGTGCCAGCAGTGTAGGATTAGCCGGGACAGGGTACAATGAGCAGTTCTTC. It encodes CASSVGLAGTGYNEQFF.

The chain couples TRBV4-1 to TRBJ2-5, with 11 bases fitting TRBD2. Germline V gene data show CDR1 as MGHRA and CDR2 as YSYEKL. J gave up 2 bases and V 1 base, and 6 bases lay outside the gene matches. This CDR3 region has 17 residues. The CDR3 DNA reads TGCGCCAGCAGCCAAGTAGGGCTAGCGGGGGGTCAAGAGACCCAGTACTTC. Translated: CASSQVGLAGGQETQYF.

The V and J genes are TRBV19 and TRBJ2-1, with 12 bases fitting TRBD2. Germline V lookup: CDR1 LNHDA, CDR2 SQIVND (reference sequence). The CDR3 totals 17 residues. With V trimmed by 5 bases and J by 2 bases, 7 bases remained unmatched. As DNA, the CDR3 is TGTGCCAGTAGTCTTCGAACTAGCGGGAGGCCCTACAATGAGCAGTTCTTC. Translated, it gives CASSLRTSGRPYNEQFF.

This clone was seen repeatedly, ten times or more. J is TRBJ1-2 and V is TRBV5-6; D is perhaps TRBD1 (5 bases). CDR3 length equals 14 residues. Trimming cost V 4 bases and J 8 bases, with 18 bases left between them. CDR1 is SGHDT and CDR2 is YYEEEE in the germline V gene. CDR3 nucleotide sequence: TGTGCCAGCAGCGGGAACCTTGGGGCACACGGCTACACCTTC. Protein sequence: CASSGNLGAHGYTF.

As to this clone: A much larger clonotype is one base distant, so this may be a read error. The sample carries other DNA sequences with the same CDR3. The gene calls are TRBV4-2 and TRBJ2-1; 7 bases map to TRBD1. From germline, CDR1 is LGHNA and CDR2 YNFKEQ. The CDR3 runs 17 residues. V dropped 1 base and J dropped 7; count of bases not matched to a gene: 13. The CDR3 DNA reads TGTGCCAGCAGCCAAGTTTTCTCCGGGACAGTGTATAATGAGCAGTTCTTC. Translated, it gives CASSQVFSGTVYNEQFF.

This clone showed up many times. DNA for the CDR3: TGCGCCAGCAGCTATGAGGGAGGGGACTATGGCTACACCTTC. Translated: CASSYEGGDYGYTF. The chain employs TRBV5-1 and TRBJ1-2, with D possibly matching TRBD1 (5 bases). The CDR3 consists of 14 residues. From germline, CDR1 is SGHRS and CDR2 YFSETQ. The germline V and J ends were trimmed by 3 bases and 3 bases, with 12 bases remaining between them.

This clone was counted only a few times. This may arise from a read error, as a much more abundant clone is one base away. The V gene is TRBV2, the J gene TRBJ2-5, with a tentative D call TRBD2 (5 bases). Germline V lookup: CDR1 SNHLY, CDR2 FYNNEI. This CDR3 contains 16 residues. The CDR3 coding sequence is TGTGCCAGCATTGAAGGGAACCTGGGGAGTGGGGAGACCCAGTACTTC. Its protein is CASIEGNLGSGETQYF.

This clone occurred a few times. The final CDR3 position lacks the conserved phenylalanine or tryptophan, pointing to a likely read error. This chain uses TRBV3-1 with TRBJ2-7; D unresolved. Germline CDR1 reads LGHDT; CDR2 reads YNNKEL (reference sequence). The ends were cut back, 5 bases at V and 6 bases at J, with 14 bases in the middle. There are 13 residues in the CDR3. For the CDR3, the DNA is TGTGCCAGCAGCACCCAGGTGGGTTCCGAGCAGTACTCC. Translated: CASSTQVGSEQYS.

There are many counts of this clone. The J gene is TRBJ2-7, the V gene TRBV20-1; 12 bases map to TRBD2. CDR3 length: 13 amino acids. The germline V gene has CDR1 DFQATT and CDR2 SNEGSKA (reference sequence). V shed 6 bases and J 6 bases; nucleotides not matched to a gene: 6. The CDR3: CSAGSLAGGEQYF. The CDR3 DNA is TGCAGTGCCGGTTCACTAGCGGGGGGCGAGCAGTACTTC.

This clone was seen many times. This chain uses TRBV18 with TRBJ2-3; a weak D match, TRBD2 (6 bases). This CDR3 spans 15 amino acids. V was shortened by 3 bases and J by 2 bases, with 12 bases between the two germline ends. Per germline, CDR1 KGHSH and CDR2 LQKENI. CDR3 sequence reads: CASSPVGLLTDTQYF. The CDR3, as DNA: TGTGCCAGCTCACCTGTGGGACTCCTCACAGATACGCAGTATTTT.

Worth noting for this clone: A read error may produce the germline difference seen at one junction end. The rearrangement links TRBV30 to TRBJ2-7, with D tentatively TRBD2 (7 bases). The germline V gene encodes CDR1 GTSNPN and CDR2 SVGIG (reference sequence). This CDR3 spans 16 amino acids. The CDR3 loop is CVWSGQRGGYSYEQYF. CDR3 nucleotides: TGTGTCTGGAGTGGCCAGAGGGGGGGATACTCCTACGAGCAGTACTTC.

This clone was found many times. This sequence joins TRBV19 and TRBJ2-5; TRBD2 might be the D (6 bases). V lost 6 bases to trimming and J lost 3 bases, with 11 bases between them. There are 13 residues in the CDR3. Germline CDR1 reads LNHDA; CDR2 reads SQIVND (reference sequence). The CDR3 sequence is CASSQGGEETQYF. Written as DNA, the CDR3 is TGTGCCAGTAGCCAAGGAGGGGAAGAGACCCAGTACTTC.

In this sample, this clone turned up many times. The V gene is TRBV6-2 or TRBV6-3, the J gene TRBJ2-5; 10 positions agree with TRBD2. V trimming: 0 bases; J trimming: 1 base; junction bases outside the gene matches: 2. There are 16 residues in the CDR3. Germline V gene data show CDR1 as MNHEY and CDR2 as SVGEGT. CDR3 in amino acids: CASSYSIAGGQETQYF. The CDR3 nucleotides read TGTGCCAGCAGTTACTCGATAGCGGGGGGCCAAGAGACCCAGTACTTC.

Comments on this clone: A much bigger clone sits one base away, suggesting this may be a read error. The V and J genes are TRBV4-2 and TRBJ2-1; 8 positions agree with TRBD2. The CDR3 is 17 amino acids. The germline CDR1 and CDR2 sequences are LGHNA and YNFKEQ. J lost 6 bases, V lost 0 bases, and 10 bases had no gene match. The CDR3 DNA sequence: TGTGCCAGCAGCCAAGAGCACCTGGGCGGGGGGTTCAATGAGCAGTTCTTC. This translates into CASSQEHLGGGFNEQFF.

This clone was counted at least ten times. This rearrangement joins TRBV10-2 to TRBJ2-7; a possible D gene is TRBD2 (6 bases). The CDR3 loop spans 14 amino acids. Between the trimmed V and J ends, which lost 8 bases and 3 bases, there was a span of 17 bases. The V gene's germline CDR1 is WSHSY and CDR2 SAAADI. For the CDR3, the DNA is TGCGCCAGCTCCGGGGGAGGCTACTACTACGAGCAGTACTTC. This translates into CASSGGGYYYEQYF.

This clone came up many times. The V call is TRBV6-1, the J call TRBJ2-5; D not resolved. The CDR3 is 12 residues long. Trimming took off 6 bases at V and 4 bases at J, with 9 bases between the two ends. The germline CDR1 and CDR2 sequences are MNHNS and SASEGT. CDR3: CASSGSGETQYF. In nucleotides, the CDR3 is TGTGCCAGCAGCGGGTCTGGAGAGACCCAGTACTTC.

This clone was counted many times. Here the CDR3 DNA reads TGTGCCTGGAGTAGGGACAGGCTCGTTCAGCCCCAGCATTTT. This codes for CAWSRDRLVQPQHF. V usage is TRBV30 and J usage is TRBJ1-5; 8 bases map to TRBD1. This CDR3 is 14 amino acids long. The germline V gene has CDR1 GTSNPN and CDR2 SVGIG (reference sequence). V was pared by 2 bases and J by 6 bases, with 6 bases of the junction left unmatched.

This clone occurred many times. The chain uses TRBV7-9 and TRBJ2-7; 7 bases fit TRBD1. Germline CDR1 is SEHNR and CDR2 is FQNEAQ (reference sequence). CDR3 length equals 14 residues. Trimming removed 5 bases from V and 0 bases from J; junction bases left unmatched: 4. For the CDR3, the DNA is TGTGCCAGCAGCCCCGGGACAGTCTCCTACGAGCAGTACTTC. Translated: CASSPGTVSYEQYF.